This T cell receptor beta chain came from a study of blood T cell repertoires in COVID-19. Clones were sequenced by immunoSEQ multiplex PCR, and TCRdb holds only the in-frame ones, with some missing. The table has about 380,000 clones, about 89% seen once. The CDR3 totals 15 residues. CDR1 MGHRA and CDR2 YSYEKL come from the germline V gene. Trimming took 5 bases from V and 4 from J; bases not matched to a gene: 8. The specimen was peripheral blood. This TCR derives from a man aged 40-49 years with acute or convalescent COVID-19. The gene calls are TRBV4-1 and TRBJ1-5; 7 nucleotides agree with TRBD1. CDR3 bases: TGCGCCAGCAGCGAATCCGGGACAGCTAATCAGCCCCAGCATTTT. Translation: CASSESGTANQPQHF.